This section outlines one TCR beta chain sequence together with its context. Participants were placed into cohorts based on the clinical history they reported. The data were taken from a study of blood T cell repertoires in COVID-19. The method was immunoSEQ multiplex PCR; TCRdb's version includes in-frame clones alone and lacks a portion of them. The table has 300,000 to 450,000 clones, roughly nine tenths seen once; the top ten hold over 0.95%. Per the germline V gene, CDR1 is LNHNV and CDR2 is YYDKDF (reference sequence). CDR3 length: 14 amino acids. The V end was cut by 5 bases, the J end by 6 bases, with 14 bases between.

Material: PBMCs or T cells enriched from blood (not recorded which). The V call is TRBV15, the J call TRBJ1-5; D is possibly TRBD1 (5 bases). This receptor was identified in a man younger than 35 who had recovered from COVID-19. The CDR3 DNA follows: TGTGCCACCAGCCTTTACCGGGGGGGTCAGCCCCAGCATTTT. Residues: CATSLYRGGQPQHF.